This T cell receptor beta chain was recovered during a study of human T cells and chemical hapten exposure. In the study overall: Patients, mostly women, had alopecia areata, alopecia totalis or alopecia universalis.

MiXCR, applied by TCRdb to the RACE reads, yields one record per CDR3 protein. The sample includes over 45,000 distinct CDR3 sequences, over 7.5% of them seen just once. This clonotype was detected many times. Documented time point: patch test 1, 2 weeks after DPC sensitization. Treatment indicated: therapeutic diphenylcyclopropenone sensitization with weekly scalp DPC. The specimen was whole blood, collected in connection with sensitization to the hapten diphenylcyclopropenone (DPC). The sequence came from a middle-aged woman with alopecia areata. Some clones in this sample may be carry-over from other donors' samples.

The CDR3 region is CASSPGGRSYNEQFF. The CDR3 DNA reads as TGTGCCAGCTCACCGGGGGGGCGGTCCTACAATGAGCAGTTCTTC. The chain is built from TRBV18 and TRBJ2-1; D might be TRBD2 (7 bases). Looked up from germline, CDR1 is KGHSH and CDR2 is LQKENI. CDR3 length: 15 residues. V gave up 3 bases and J gave up 1 base, with 10 bases separating them.